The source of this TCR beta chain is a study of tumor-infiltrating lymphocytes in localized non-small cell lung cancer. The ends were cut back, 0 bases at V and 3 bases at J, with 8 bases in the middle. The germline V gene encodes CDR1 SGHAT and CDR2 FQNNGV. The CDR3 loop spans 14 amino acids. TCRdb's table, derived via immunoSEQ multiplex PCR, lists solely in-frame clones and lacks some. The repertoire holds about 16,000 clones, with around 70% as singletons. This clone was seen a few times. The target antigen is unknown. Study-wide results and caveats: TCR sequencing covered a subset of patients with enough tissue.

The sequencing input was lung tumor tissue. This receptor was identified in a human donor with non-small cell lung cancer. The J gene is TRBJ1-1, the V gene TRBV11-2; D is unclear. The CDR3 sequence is CASSLERVDTEAFF. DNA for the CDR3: TGTGCCAGCAGCTTAGAGCGGGTGGACACTGAAGCTTTCTTT.